The 22 T cell receptor beta chains below come from one sample, sequenced in a study of memory CD8 T cells in hepatitis C reinfection. Stated time point: late/post reinfection, 12 to 24 weeks after detection. The sorted cells went straight to TCR sequencing with no prior in vitro expansion. Generated by immunoSEQ multiplex PCR, the TCRdb table keeps only in-frame clones and is missing some. The sample lists about 50,000 clones, roughly nine tenths seen once, with more than 0.65% in the top ten. Sequencing was performed on naive CD8+ T cells sorted from blood. All receptors come from a man aged 18 to 30 with hepatitis C virus infection.

The V call is TRBV27, the J call TRBJ2-7; TRBD2 aligns across 9 bases. The V segment lost 5 bases and the J segment 1 base; nucleotides outside the gene matches: 12. Per the germline V gene, CDR1 is MNHEY and CDR2 is SMNVEV (reference sequence). This CDR3 has 17 residues. The CDR3 spells CASSPRGGAGGSYEQYF. In nucleotides, the CDR3 is TGTGCCAGCAGTCCGCGGGGGGGAGCGGGAGGATCCTACGAGCAGTACTTC.

This clone has only a few counts. The chain carries TRBV7-8 and TRBJ1-1, with 12 positions matching TRBD1. Germline V CDR1 and CDR2: SGHVS, FQNEAQ. The CDR3 has 16 amino acids. J lost 3 bases, V lost 4 bases, and 6 bases had no gene match. CDR3 amino acids: CASSSRDRGLDTEAFF. In DNA form, the CDR3 reads TGTGCCAGCAGCTCCCGGGACAGGGGGCTTGACACTGAAGCTTTCTTT.

CDR3 region: CASSPSLAGEAAQYF. The CDR3 coding sequence is TGTGCCAGCTCACCTTCTCTAGCGGGAGAGGCGGCCCAGTACTTC. The chain employs TRBV18 and TRBJ2-5; the match to TRBD2 covers 10 bases. This CDR3 comprises 15 residues. CDR1 and CDR2 from the germline V gene are KGHSH and LQKENI. V was clipped by 3 bases and J by 9 bases; unmatched bases: 10.

V and J are TRBV4-1 and TRBJ2-5, with 7 bases matching TRBD1. Trimming took 1 base from V and 3 from J; bases not matched to a gene: 5. CDR3 size: 15 residues. Germline V gene lookup returns CDR1 MGHRA and CDR2 YSYEKL. The CDR3 coding sequence is TGCGCCAGCAGCCAAGGACAGGGAGACAAAGAGACCCAGTACTTC. Protein product: CASSQGQGDKETQYF.

In DNA form, the CDR3 reads TGTGCCAGCAGCTTGCGGGACAGTAGCTGGGAGACCCAGTACTTC. Its protein product is CASSLRDSSWETQYF. The V gene is TRBV5-8, the J gene TRBJ2-5, with TRBD1 identical over 7 bases. The CDR3 consists of 15 residues. J lost 5 bases, V lost 1 base, and 8 bases had no gene match. The germline CDR1 and CDR2 sequences are SGHTS and YDEGEE.

The rearrangement links TRBV4-1 to TRBJ2-3; TRBD2 agrees at 11 bases. With 5 bases clipped from V and 5 bases from J, the junction kept 6 bases outside the gene matches. This CDR3 is built from 15 residues. Germline V gene data show CDR1 as MGHRA and CDR2 as YSYEKL. CDR3 amino acids: CASSDIAGGRDTQYF. The CDR3 region has the DNA TGCGCCAGCAGCGACATAGCGGGGGGGCGAGATACGCAGTATTTT.

The chain employs TRBV11-2 and TRBJ2-1; a possible D gene is TRBD2 (6 bases). The CDR3 runs to 15 residues. Germline CDR1 and CDR2: SGHAT and FQNNGV. Deletions cut 3 bases from V and 0 bases from J, with 9 bases between. The CDR3: CASSFRGSSYNEQFF. As DNA, the CDR3 is TGTGCCAGCAGCTTCCGGGGGAGCTCCTACAATGAGCAGTTCTTC. Full variable domain (remainder filled in from reference TRBV11-2 and TRBJ2-1): EAGVAQSPRYKIIEKRQSVAFWCNPISGHATLYWYQQILGQGPKLLIQFQNNGVVDDSQLPKDRFSAERLKGVDSTLKIQPAKLEDSAVYLCASSFRGSSYNEQFFGPGTRLTVL.

This clone was picked up one time. The chain recombines TRBV6-1 with TRBJ2-2; tentative D call: TRBD2 (6 bases). The CDR3 has 11 residues. V was shortened by 10 bases and J by 6 bases, with 9 bases between the two germline ends. Germline V lookup: CDR1 MNHNS, CDR2 SASEGT. The CDR3 bases are TGTGCCACGGAGGGGTCCGGGGAGCTGTTTTTT. Translating gives CATEGSGELFF.

The rearrangement uses TRBV5-6 and TRBJ2-7; the D gene is possibly TRBD2 (5 bases). V was cut by 2 bases and J by 3 bases, with 9 bases left in between. Germline V gene data show CDR1 as SGHDT and CDR2 as YYEEEE. The length of the CDR3 is 13 residues. The CDR3 loop reads CASSFEGFYEQYV. In nucleotides, the CDR3 is TGTGCCAGCAGCTTTGAGGGATTCTACGAGCAGTACGTC.

The CDR3 protein is CASSFTGSGEQYF. For the CDR3, the DNA is TGTGCCAGTTCATTTACAGGGTCGGGCGAGCAGTACTTC. The chain couples TRBV6-6 to TRBJ2-5, with TRBD1 as a possible D gene (6 bases). Judging by the DNA end, TRBJ2-7 fits better; the J call may be wrong. Germline V gene data show CDR1 as MNHNY and CDR2 as SVGAGI (reference sequence). The CDR3 consists of 13 residues.

The rearrangement links TRBV4-1 to TRBJ1-2, with D maybe TRBD1 (6 bases). Germline assignment: CDR1 MGHRA and CDR2 YSYEKL. This CDR3 is built from 14 residues. V was clipped by 3 bases and J by 8 bases, with 16 bases between them. In nucleotides, the CDR3 is TGCGCCAGCAGCCAGCTTTTGGCCACAGGGGGCTACACCTTC. Protein product: CASSQLLATGGYTF.

The chain carries TRBV27 and TRBJ2-3; 8 bases line up with TRBD1. Trimming at V came to 7 bases and at J to 4 bases, leaving 4 bases not matched to a gene. The CDR3 runs to 13 residues. Germline CDR1 and CDR2: MNHEY and SMNVEV (reference sequence). The CDR3, as DNA: TGTGCCAGCAACGACAGGGGTCCAGATACGCAGTATTTT. Its translation: CASNDRGPDTQYF.

This sequence joins TRBV7-8 and TRBJ1-3; TRBD1 matches at 7 bases. The CDR3 runs 15 residues. CDR1 is SGHVS, CDR2 FQNEAQ, per germline. V gave up 3 bases and J gave up 2 bases; unmatched junction bases: 4. The CDR3 bases are TGTGCCAGCAGCTTGACAGGGATGACTGGAAACACCATATATTTT. This sequence encodes CASSLTGMTGNTIYF.

This chain links TRBV7-9 with TRBJ2-5; perhaps TRBD2 as D (6 bases). The germline V gene encodes CDR1 SEHNR and CDR2 FQNEAQ (reference sequence). V lost 4 bases, J lost 5 bases, and 14 bases lay in between. CDR3 size: 14 residues. The CDR3 DNA follows: TGTGCCAGCAGCTCGGGACTCTTTGGGGAGACCCAGTACTTC. It translates to CASSSGLFGETQYF.

The chain links TRBV5-4 to TRBJ2-7; TRBD2 matches 9 bases. V trimming: 4 bases; J trimming: 4 bases; junction bases outside the gene matches: 9. Germline lookup yields CDR1 SGHNT and CDR2 YYREEE (reference sequence). This CDR3 spans 15 amino acids. As DNA, the CDR3 is TGTGCCAGCAGCGTGCTGGCGGGAGGGGGGTACGAGCAGTACTTC. It encodes CASSVLAGGGYEQYF.

The rearrangement links TRBV6-5 to TRBJ2-1; the match to TRBD1 covers 11 bases. The ends lost 6 bases at V and 8 bases at J; junction bases unmatched: 3. This CDR3 is 13 amino acids long. CDR1 is MNHEY, CDR2 SVGAGI, per germline. The CDR3 sequence is CASRGQGAHEQFF. As DNA, the CDR3 is TGTGCCAGCAGAGGACAGGGGGCCCATGAGCAGTTCTTC.

The rearrangement uses TRBV6-5 and TRBJ1-2; D unclear. The germline gives CDR1 MNHEY, CDR2 SVGAGI. The CDR3 length is 14 residues. With 5 bases removed from V and 3 bases from J, the gap between germline ends came to 13 bases. The CDR3 nucleotides read TGTGCCAGCAGTGAAGTTCAGGCTTACTATGGCTACACCTTC. Protein sequence: CASSEVQAYYGYTF.

The rearrangement links TRBV5-4 to TRBJ2-3, with 13 bases matching TRBD2. V was pared by 0 bases and J by 1 base, with 2 bases of the junction left unmatched. This CDR3 region has 17 residues. Germline V lookup: CDR1 SGHNT, CDR2 YYREEE (reference sequence). The CDR3 DNA follows: TGTGCCAGCAGCTTGGAAGGACTAGCGGGGGGCACAGATACGCAGTATTTT. Translation: CASSLEGLAGGTDTQYF.

V gene TRBV5-1 combines with J gene TRBJ1-2, with TRBD1 matching 7 bases. Trimming removed 0 bases from V and 3 bases from J; junction bases left unmatched: 5. The CDR3 covers 15 residues. Germline loops: CDR1 SGHRS, CDR2 YFSETQ. The CDR3 DNA is TGCGCCAGCAGCTTGGAAGGGGGCGAATACTATGGCTACACCTTC. It encodes CASSLEGGEYYGYTF.

The CDR3 protein is CASIFTGLGTGELFF. CDR3 DNA sequence: TGTGCCAGCATCTTTACAGGGCTGGGTACCGGGGAGCTGTTTTTT. This chain uses TRBV6-1 with TRBJ2-2; perhaps TRBD1 as D (6 bases). Trimming cost V 7 bases and J 5 bases, with 17 bases left between them. The CDR3 consists of 15 residues. Germline V gene sequence: CDR1 MNHNS, CDR2 SASEGT.

This sequence joins TRBV7-9 and TRBJ2-5; 10 bases fit TRBD2. CDR3 length: 14 amino acids. After removal of 4 bases from V and 5 bases from J, the junction contained 4 bases not matched to a gene. Looked up from germline, CDR1 is SEHNR and CDR2 is FQNEAQ (reference sequence). The CDR3 here is CASSSGLAKETQYF. The DNA of the CDR3 is TGTGCCAGCAGCTCGGGACTAGCGAAGGAGACCCAGTACTTC.

This clone was observed a handful of times. The chain employs TRBV2 and TRBJ1-1, with D possibly being TRBD1 (5 bases). CDR3 size: 12 residues. Germline CDR1 reads SNHLY; CDR2 reads FYNNEI. V gave up 10 bases and J gave up 5 bases, with 14 bases separating them. CDR3 bases: TGTGCCACCAGGGAGGTTTTAACTGAAGCTTTCTTT. This encodes CATREVLTEAFF.